These 28 T cell receptor beta chains came from one sample sequenced in a study of radiotherapy plus CTLA-4 blockade in lung cancer. Repertoires were generated with immunoSEQ multiplex PCR, while TCRdb's copy carries only in-frame clones and drops some. The sample yields about 59,000 clones, less than 75% seen once. The sample here was peripheral blood, taken from a patient treated with radiotherapy plus ipilimumab. These receptors all come from a human donor with non-small cell lung cancer whose response to radiotherapy plus ipilimumab could not be evaluated.

The table lists this clone with a count of one. V is TRBV28 and J is TRBJ1-6; 9 nucleotides align to TRBD1. The CDR3 length is 19 residues. V shed 7 bases, J shed 7 bases, and the junction held 20 bases outside the gene matches. In germline, CDR1 is MDHEN, CDR2 SYDVKM. The CDR3 loop is CASTAGTGFAGVPNSPLHF. For the CDR3, the DNA is TGTGCCAGCACAGCCGGGACAGGGTTTGCAGGCGTCCCCAATTCACCCCTCCACTTT.

This clone was seen a single time. V is TRBV4-2 and J is TRBJ1-3; perhaps TRBD1 as D (5 bases). Germline CDR1 LGHNA, CDR2 YNFKEQ. This CDR3 has 17 amino acids. V lost 0 bases and J 8 bases, leaving 20 bases between the germline ends. CDR3 sequence: CASSQDLRIWTGDTIYF. CDR3 in DNA: TGTGCCAGCAGCCAAGATCTAAGGATCTGGACGGGGGACACCATATATTTT.

The chain employs TRBV12-1 and TRBJ1-4; the table's TRBD1 call for D was not verified on the DNA. TRBV12-1 is a listed pseudogene. CDR3 size: 14 residues. The CDR3 here is CARTKQVVNEKLFF. CDR3 coding DNA: TGTGCCCGCACTAAACAGGTGGTTAATGAAAAACTGTTTTTT.

The genes are TRBV11-2 and TRBJ2-3; 9 nucleotides line up with TRBD2. The CDR3 contains 17 residues. Germline CDR1 reads SGHAT; CDR2 reads FQNNGV. V lost 6 bases and J lost 2; bases outside the gene matches: 12. CDR3 bases: TGTGCCAGCAGTCTTCTAGCGGGAAGGCTTGTCACAGATACGCAGTATTTT. This sequence encodes CASSLLAGRLVTDTQYF. Using reference TRBV11-2 and TRBJ2-3 for the parts outside the CDR3, the full variable domain is EAGVAQSPRYKIIEKRQSVAFWCNPISGHATLYWYQQILGQGPKLLIQFQNNGVVDDSQLPKDRFSAERLKGVDSTLKIQPAKLEDSAVYLCASSLLAGRLVTDTQYFGPGTRLTVL.

This clone was seen only a few times. The gene calls are TRBV11-1 and TRBJ2-7, with a weak D call TRBD1 (6 bases). The CDR3 loop spans 15 amino acids. V gave up 5 bases and J gave up 0 bases, with 14 bases separating them. Germline V gene data show CDR1 as SGHAT and CDR2 as FQDESV (reference sequence). The chain's CDR3 is CASSRTGYYSYEQYF. CDR3 in DNA: TGTGCCAGCAGCCGAACAGGGTATTACTCCTACGAGCAGTACTTC.

Of note for this clone: The sample holds other DNA sequences that translate to the same CDR3. This chain joins TRBV11-2 and TRBJ2-7; a weak D match, TRBD2 (6 bases). Germline values: CDR1 SGHAT, CDR2 FQNNGV. Trimming cost V 1 base and J 6 bases, with 13 bases left between them. The CDR3 totals 14 residues. The DNA for the CDR3 is TGTGCCAGCAGCTTAGCGGGGGAATCGGGCGAGCAGTACTTC. Translated, it gives CASSLAGESGEQYF.

By proportion, this clone is medium-sized. This chain joins TRBV7-3 and TRBJ2-2; D remains ambiguous. The CDR3 covers 12 residues. CDR1 and CDR2 (germline): SGHTA, FQGTGA. V lost 4 bases to trimming and J lost 7 bases, with 7 bases between them. The CDR3 here is CASSSLYGELFF. DNA for the CDR3: TGTGCCAGCAGCTCCTTATACGGGGAGCTGTTTTTT.

This clone was recorded only once. The rearrangement links TRBV28 to TRBJ2-7; 11 bases line up with TRBD1. Germline V lookup: CDR1 MDHEN, CDR2 SYDVKM. This CDR3 has 13 amino acids. The J segment lost 5 bases and the V segment lost 10 bases, leaving 7 bases of the junction unmatched. CDR3 sequence: CANSDRGLDEQYF. The CDR3 bases are TGTGCCAATTCGGACAGGGGGCTCGACGAGCAGTACTTC.

This chain uses TRBV7-2 with TRBJ1-1; a weak D match, TRBD1 (5 bases). In germline, CDR1 is SGHTA, CDR2 FQGNSA. Deletions cut 2 bases from V and 6 bases from J, with 13 bases between. The CDR3 spans 14 residues. The CDR3 region is CASSLLAGVPEAFF. The CDR3 region has the DNA TGTGCCAGCAGCTTATTAGCGGGGGTCCCTGAAGCTTTCTTT. The whole variable domain, filled in from reference TRBV7-2 and TRBJ1-1, reads GAGVSQSPSNKVTEKGKDVELRCDPISGHTALYWYRQSLGQGLEFLIYFQGNSAPDKSGLPSDRFSAERTGGSVSTLTIQRTQQEDSAVYLCASSLLAGVPEAFFGQGTRLTVV.

The chain combines TRBV9 with TRBJ2-3; 7 nucleotides align to TRBD2. CDR1 is SGDLS, CDR2 YYNGEE, per germline. The CDR3 has 15 residues. V shed 0 bases, J shed 3 bases, and the junction held 4 bases outside the gene matches. Here the CDR3 reads CASSVGAGATDTQYF. CDR3 sequence (DNA): TGTGCCAGCAGCGTAGGGGCGGGAGCTACAGATACGCAGTATTTT.

The J gene is TRBJ1-4, the V gene TRBV5-8, with D perhaps TRBD1 (6 bases). Per the germline V gene, CDR1 is SGHTS and CDR2 is YDEGEE. CDR3 size: 15 residues. The V gene lost 3 bases and the J gene lost 5 bases, with 14 bases spanning the gap. CDR3 in DNA: TGTGCCAGCAGCTCAAGGGGGAGTCTGAATGAAAAACTGTTTTTT. Amino acid sequence: CASSSRGSLNEKLFF.

This clone has at least ten counts. The rearrangement links TRBV7-8 to TRBJ2-7; TRBD1 aligns across 8 bases. This CDR3 has 15 residues. Germline V gives CDR1 SGHVS, CDR2 FQNEAQ. Trimming cost V 5 bases and J 3 bases; bases outside gene matches: 9. The CDR3 DNA reads as TGTGCCAGCAGCCGACGACAGGGGACGAACTACGAGCAGTACTTC. Translated: CASSRRQGTNYEQYF.

The rearrangement links TRBV19 to TRBJ1-1, with 7 positions matching TRBD1. V was clipped by 4 bases and J by 1 base; unmatched bases: 9. Germline CDR1 reads LNHDA; CDR2 reads SQIVND (reference sequence). CDR3 size: 16 residues. The CDR3 DNA reads TGTGCCAGTAGTAATATCTTCAGGACAGGGAACACTGAAGCTTTCTTT. Protein sequence: CASSNIFRTGNTEAFF.

CDR3 in amino acids: CASGGGNTEAFF. CDR3 in DNA: TGTGCCAGTGGGGGCGGGAACACTGAAGCTTTCTTT. The V call is TRBV27, the J call TRBJ1-1, with a possible D match to TRBD1 (6 bases). The CDR3 sequence is 12 residues long. Germline V lookup: CDR1 MNHEY, CDR2 SMNVEV (reference sequence). Deletions cut 9 bases from V and 1 base from J, with 9 bases between.

The V gene is TRBV15, the J gene TRBJ1-4; 8 bases line up with TRBD1. After removal of 0 bases from V and 1 base from J, the junction contained 1 base not matched to a gene. Germline CDR1 reads LNHNV; CDR2 reads YYDKDF (reference sequence). The CDR3 extends over 16 amino acids. This chain's CDR3 is CATSRDRGLTNEKLFF. The CDR3 coding sequence is TGTGCCACCAGCAGAGACAGGGGGCTAACTAATGAAAAACTGTTTTTT.

The chain employs TRBV5-1 and TRBJ2-5; 8 nucleotides match TRBD2. CDR1 is SGHRS, CDR2 YFSETQ, per germline. V gave up 2 bases and J gave up 1 base; unmatched junction bases: 1. The CDR3 loop spans 14 amino acids. The CDR3 region is CASSLAGAQETQYF. The CDR3 DNA reads TGCGCCAGCAGCTTAGCGGGGGCCCAAGAGACCCAGTACTTC.

The gene calls are TRBV11-2 and TRBJ2-4; TRBD1 aligns across 8 bases. With 9 bases clipped from V and 6 bases from J, the junction kept 13 bases outside the gene matches. Per germline, CDR1 SGHAT and CDR2 FQNNGV. The CDR3 consists of 15 residues. The CDR3 is CASTKFRGPRNIQYF. The CDR3 DNA reads TGTGCCAGTACGAAATTCAGGGGGCCCAGAAACATTCAGTACTTC.

The chain employs TRBV9 and TRBJ2-5; possible D gene TRBD1, 7 bases. This CDR3 comprises 16 residues. Trimming took off 0 bases at V and 5 bases at J, with 17 bases between the two ends. The V gene's germline CDR1 is SGDLS and CDR2 YYNGEE. The CDR3 nucleotides read TGTGCCAGCAGCGTAGGGAACAGGGGAGGTAGCGAGACCCAGTACTTC. This codes for CASSVGNRGGSETQYF.

This clone has only a few counts. The CDR3 protein is CAWMVVRNTEAFF. CDR3 coding DNA: TGTGCCTGGATGGTAGTTAGGAACACTGAAGCTTTCTTT. The J gene is TRBJ1-1, the V gene TRBV30; unclear D gene. Trimming removed 4 bases from V and 1 base from J, with 10 bases in between. The CDR3 consists of 13 residues. Germline V gene sequence: CDR1 GTSNPN, CDR2 SVGIG (reference sequence).

This clone was detected only a few times. The chain has TRBV4-2 and TRBJ1-5, with 7 bases lining up with TRBD1. The CDR3 contains 19 residues. The V and J ends lost 0 bases and 2 bases, in that order; junction bases with no gene match: 13. The germline gives CDR1 LGHNA, CDR2 YNFKEQ. This chain's CDR3 is CASSQDPVVVQGGNQPQHF. The CDR3 region has the DNA TGTGCCAGCAGCCAAGATCCGGTAGTGGTCCAGGGGGGCAATCAGCCCCAGCATTTT.

The V gene is TRBV19, the J gene TRBJ1-2, with D perhaps TRBD1 (6 bases). V shed 6 bases and J shed 2 bases, with 19 bases lying between them. Germline V gene sequence: CDR1 LNHDA, CDR2 SQIVND (reference sequence). The CDR3 runs 16 residues. The CDR3 bases are TGTGCCAGTAGCCTCGGGGGGCCTTCCCTAAACTATGGCTACACCTTC. This encodes CASSLGGPSLNYGYTF.

The chain has TRBV11-2 and TRBJ1-2; 7 positions agree with TRBD1. Trimming removed 4 bases from V and 6 bases from J; junction bases left unmatched: 14. CDR1 and CDR2 from the germline V gene are SGHAT and FQNNGV. CDR3 size: 16 residues. The CDR3 sequence: CASSSGHDTGANGYTF. The CDR3 coding sequence is TGTGCCAGCAGCTCCGGACATGATACAGGGGCCAATGGCTACACCTTC.

The chain has TRBV6-5 and TRBJ1-2, with D unclear. V was clipped by 2 bases and J by 8 bases, with 9 bases between them. Germline V gene lookup returns CDR1 MNHEY and CDR2 SVGAGI. The CDR3 spans 12 residues. In DNA, the CDR3 is TGTGCCAGCAGTTACGGCGCGCGGGGCTACACCTTC. Translation: CASSYGARGYTF.

The chain employs TRBV27 and TRBJ1-6; D remains ambiguous. The germline gives CDR1 MNHEY, CDR2 SMNVEV (reference sequence). Trimming took off 0 bases at V and 7 bases at J, with 4 bases between the two ends. There are 13 residues in the CDR3. CDR3 DNA: TGTGCCAGCAGTTTATCAGCGAATTCACCCCTCCACTTT. This sequence encodes CASSLSANSPLHF.

The chain recombines TRBV4-3 with TRBJ2-1; possibly TRBD2 for D (6 bases). V lost 1 base, J lost 4 bases, and 11 bases lay in between. In germline, CDR1 is LGHNA, CDR2 YSLEER. The CDR3 contains 15 residues. The CDR3 DNA is TGCGCCAGCAGCCAAGTTGGGGGGTGGTACAATGAGCAGTTCTTC. This codes for CASSQVGGWYNEQFF.

By its share, this clone is medium-sized. This sequence joins TRBV5-1 and TRBJ2-7, with TRBD2 matching over 12 bases. The V and J ends lost 6 bases and 6 bases, in that order; junction bases with no gene match: 4. CDR3 size: 13 residues. Germline V gene data show CDR1 as SGHRS and CDR2 as YFSETQ. CDR3 DNA sequence: TGCGCCAGCAAGTTGACTAGCGGGAGCGAGCAGTACTTC. Amino acid sequence: CASKLTSGSEQYF. Using reference TRBV5-1 and TRBJ2-7 for the parts outside the CDR3, the full variable domain is KAGVTQTPRYLIKTRGQQVTLSCSPISGHRSVSWYQQTPGQGLQFLFEYFSETQRNKGNFPGRFSGRQFSNSRSEMNVSTLELGDSALYLCASKLTSGSEQYFGPGTRLTVT.

J is TRBJ1-2 and V is TRBV28; the D is unclear. Germline CDR1 is MDHEN and CDR2 is SYDVKM. Trimming left V 3 bases short and J 2 bases short, with 10 bases between. This CDR3 contains 14 residues. In DNA form, the CDR3 reads TGTGCCAGCAGTTTGATCCTAGAGAACTATGGCTACACCTTC. Translation gives CASSLILENYGYTF.

The chain joins TRBV5-5 to TRBJ1-5; D is unclear. V was cut by 4 bases and J by 7 bases, with 15 bases left in between. The germline V gene encodes CDR1 SGHKS and CDR2 YYEKEE (reference sequence). This CDR3 contains 14 residues. CDR3 sequence reads: CASSLMGGGQPQHF. CDR3 DNA sequence: TGTGCCAGCAGCCTCATGGGAGGAGGCCAGCCCCAGCATTTT.